The 9 T cell receptor beta chains below all came from one sample that was sequenced in a study of CD8 T cells in ankylosing spondylitis. Study results and caveats: A TCR beta motif of under ten highly homologous variants appeared characteristic of ankylosing spondylitis blood.

Their antigen targets remain unknown. TCRdb redid the calling of the 5' RACE reads with MiXCR, one entry per CDR3 protein. The data contain 400,000 to 450,000 distinct CDR3 sequences, about a sixth of them singletons. Sequenced input: blood, either unsorted or a sorted T cell fraction (not recorded which). The origin of the receptors is a male donor with ankylosing spondylitis.

This chain links TRBV2 with TRBJ2-7; D is perhaps TRBD1 (5 bases). Per the germline V gene, CDR1 is SNHLY and CDR2 is FYNNEI. The CDR3 consists of 16 residues. V was pared by 7 bases and J by 0 bases, with 19 bases between. This CDR3 reads CASMGGMAGHSYEQYF. CDR3 in DNA: TGTGCCAGCATGGGCGGAATGGCAGGACACTCCTACGAGCAGTACTTC.

This clonotype was detected a few times. The chain combines TRBV18 with TRBJ2-3; 7 bases agree with TRBD1. V shed 2 bases, J shed 2 bases, and the junction held 4 bases outside the gene matches. The CDR3 sequence is 15 residues long. From germline, CDR1 is KGHSH and CDR2 LQKENI. The CDR3 here is CASSPSRGITDTQYF. The DNA of the CDR3 is TGTGCCAGCTCACCATCCAGGGGGATCACAGATACGCAGTATTTT.

As to this clonotype: One end of the junction does not line up with germline, which may come from a read error. V and J are TRBV14 and TRBJ2-1, with a possible D match to TRBD1 (6 bases). The CDR3 runs to 13 residues. Germline CDR1 SGHDN, CDR2 FVKESK. CDR3 protein: CASSQTWDNGQFF. In DNA, the CDR3 is TGTGCCAGCAGCCAAACTTGGGACAATGGGCAGTTCTTC.

This clonotype was found a few times. The V gene is TRBV20-1, the J gene TRBJ2-1; 7 bases match TRBD1. The germline V gene has CDR1 DFQATT and CDR2 SNEGSKA (reference sequence). CDR3 length: 13 amino acids. Trimming removed 6 bases from V and 3 bases from J; junction bases left unmatched: 5. CDR3 nucleotides: TGCAGTGCCGAGACAGGGTACTACAATGAGCAGTTCTTC. It encodes CSAETGYYNEQFF.

This clonotype was recorded a few times. The chain links TRBV18 to TRBJ2-1, with a tentative D call TRBD2 (6 bases). CDR3 length equals 15 residues. Trimming took off 3 bases at V and 2 bases at J, with 11 bases between the two ends. CDR1 and CDR2 from the germline V gene are KGHSH and LQKENI. The CDR3 loop is CASSPLEGTYNEQFF. In DNA, the CDR3 is TGTGCCAGCTCACCGTTGGAGGGGACCTACAATGAGCAGTTCTTC.

In DNA form, the CDR3 reads TGCAGTGCTAGAGCTTTAACTAGCACAGATACGCAGTATTTT. This gives the protein CSARALTSTDTQYF. The chain recombines TRBV20-1 with TRBJ2-3; D gene uncertain. V was clipped by 1 base and J by 0 bases, with 8 bases between them. CDR1 DFQATT and CDR2 SNEGSKA come from the germline V gene (reference sequence). The CDR3 has 14 amino acids.

This chain joins TRBV6-1 and TRBJ2-1; possible D gene TRBD2, 5 bases. V shed 7 bases and J shed 10 bases, with 17 bases lying between them. The CDR3 has 13 residues. CDR1 is MNHNS, CDR2 SASEGT, per germline. CDR3 amino acids: CASTSTGRWEQFF. For the CDR3, the DNA is TGTGCCAGCACGAGCACGGGAAGGTGGGAGCAGTTCTTC.

This clonotype was seen a handful of times. The gene calls are TRBV29-1 and TRBJ1-1, with D unclear. Trimming stripped 0 bases from V and 3 bases from J, with 5 bases between. The CDR3 spans 12 residues. The germline gives CDR1 SQVTM, CDR2 ANQGSEA. Written as DNA, the CDR3 is TGCAGCGTTGAAGACGGGCACACTGAAGCTTTCTTT. Translating it yields CSVEDGHTEAFF.

The V and J genes are TRBV30 and TRBJ2-3; 9 nucleotides agree with TRBD2. This CDR3 is 14 amino acids long. The germline CDR1 and CDR2 sequences are GTSNPN and SVGIG (reference sequence). V was pared by 3 bases and J by 4 bases, with 5 bases of the junction left unmatched. This CDR3 is CAWRLAGVADTQYF. As DNA, the CDR3 is TGTGCCTGGAGACTAGCGGGTGTAGCAGATACGCAGTATTTT. Full variable domain (rest looked up from reference TRBV30 and TRBJ2-3): SQTIHQWPATLVQPVGSPLSLECTVEGTSNPNLYWYRQAAGRGLQLLFYSVGIGQISSEVPQNLSASRPQDRQFILSSKKLLLSDSGFYLCAWRLAGVADTQYFGPGTRLTVL.